These T cell receptor beta chains were read from a single sample in a study of blood T cell repertoires in COVID-19. Measured with immunoSEQ multiplex PCR; TCRdb has only the in-frame clones, and not every one. The table includes 250,000 to 350,000 clones, over 75% detected once. Input material: peripheral blood. These receptors originate from a woman aged 55-69 years with acute or convalescent COVID-19. The CDR3 runs from the conserved cysteine through the conserved F or W. D genes are given only for firm matches. Expanded clones get a size class; other rows say once, few or many, or leave the size out.

J	V	size	D	CDR3	DNA
TRBJ1-5	TRBV3-1/TRBV3-2	.	TRBD1	CASSQGTGVNQPQHF	TGTGCCAGCAGCCAAGGGACAGGGGTAAACCAGCCCCAGCATTTT
TRBJ2-1	TRBV11-2	.	TRBD2	CASSLAGSGSYEQFF	TGTGCCAGCAGCTTAGCCGGTAGCGGGAGCTATGAGCAGTTCTTC
TRBJ2-7	TRBV27	.	.	CASGPGFYEQYF	TGTGCCAGCGGTCCAGGGTTCTACGAGCAGTACTTC
TRBJ2-7	TRBV7-3	.	TRBD2	CASSPGGSAYEQYF	TGTGCCAGCAGCCCCGGGGGGTCGGCCTACGAGCAGTACTTC
TRBJ2-1	TRBV9	.	.	CASRGGADNEQFF	TGTGCCAGCAGGGGAGGAGCGGACAATGAGCAGTTCTTC
TRBJ2-7	TRBV18	.	.	CASSPPARGHEQYF	TGTGCCAGCTCACCACCCGCCAGGGGTCACGAGCAGTACTTC
TRBJ2-2	TRBV7-3	.	.	CASSRERITTGELFF	TGTGCCAGCAGCCGCGAAAGAATAACGACCGGGGAGCTGTTTTTT
TRBJ1-1	TRBV11-3	.	.	CASSLDQGSTEAFF	TGTGCCAGCAGCTTAGACCAGGGGAGCACTGAAGCTTTCTTT
TRBJ2-7	TRBV5-5	.	TRBD2	CASSYKEAPGLVAREQYF	TGTGCCAGCAGTTATAAAGAGGCGCCGGGACTAGTGGCACGCGAGCAGTACTTC
TRBJ1-3	TRBV6-5	.	.	CASSRGPGSGNTIYF	TGTGCCAGCAGCAGGGGTCCCGGCTCTGGAAACACCATATATTTT
TRBJ2-1	TRBV7-9	.	.	CASRRVQDFTHNEQFF	TGTGCCAGCAGAAGAGTCCAGGACTTCACGCACAATGAGCAGTTCTTC
TRBJ2-5	TRBV7-9	.	TRBD2	CASSLLAGSYQETQYF	TGTGCCAGCAGCTTGCTAGCGGGGAGTTATCAAGAGACCCAGTACTTC
TRBJ1-3	TRBV7-2	.	TRBD1	CASSSRQGSGNTIYF	TGTGCCAGCAGCTCCAGACAGGGATCAGGAAACACCATATATTTT
TRBJ1-2	TRBV10-2	.	.	CASSDGDYGYTF	TGCGCCAGCAGTGACGGGGACTATGGCTACACCTTC
TRBJ2-1	TRBV18	.	TRBD2	CASFIPGLYNEQFF	TGTGCCAGCTTTATACCGGGACTATACAATGAGCAGTTCTTC
TRBJ1-2	TRBV6-2/TRBV6-3	.	TRBD1	CASSYFLGQGTASGNYGYTF	TGTGCCAGCAGTTACTTCCTTGGACAGGGTACGGCTTCGGGAAACTATGGCTACACCTTC
TRBJ1-3	TRBV25-1	.	TRBD1	CASSATGAHTIYF	TGTGCCAGCAGCGCGACAGGGGCACACACCATATATTTT
TRBJ1-4	TRBV7-9	.	.	CASSPPGSTNEKLFF	TGTGCCAGCAGCCCACCGGGGAGCACTAATGAAAAACTGTTTTTT
TRBJ2-2	TRBV19	.	TRBD1	CASNTRDRGYTGELFF	TGTGCCAGTAACACCAGGGACAGGGGGTACACCGGGGAGCTGTTTTTT
TRBJ1-4	TRBV2	.	.	CASSPRQLPGEKLFF	TGTGCCAGCAGTCCTCGACAGCTACCCGGTGAAAAACTGTTTTTT
TRBJ2-3	TRBV7-8	.	TRBD2	CASSFFYPSGRVTDTQYF	TGTGCCAGCAGCTTCTTTTATCCTAGCGGGAGGGTCACAGATACGCAGTATTTT
TRBJ1-1	TRBV5-1	.	.	CASSLLGDEAFF	TGCGCCAGCAGCTTGTTGGGCGATGAAGCTTTCTTT
TRBJ2-1	TRBV28	.	.	CASSLPGMGIYNEQFF	TGTGCCAGCAGTTTACCAGGGATGGGGATCTACAATGAGCAGTTCTTC
TRBJ1-3	TRBV18	.	.	CASSPLGAAGNTIYF	TGTGCCAGCTCACCACTGGGGGCGGCTGGAAACACCATATATTTT
TRBJ2-7	TRBV6-2/TRBV6-3	.	TRBD1	CASSSETGGRLSHF	TGTGCCAGCAGTTCCGAGACAGGGGGTCGGTTAAGTCACTTC
TRBJ1-1	TRBV21-1	.	.	CASSPTRGDTEAFF	TGTGCCAGCAGCCCCACCAGGGGGGACACTGAAGCTTTCTTT
TRBJ2-5	TRBV11-2	.	TRBD2	CASSAGTSGNQETQYF	TGTGCCAGCAGCGCCGGGACTAGCGGGAACCAAGAGACCCAGTACTTC
TRBJ2-7	TRBV28	once	TRBD2	CASTQLAGPGEQYF	TGTGCCAGCACCCAACTAGCGGGGCCGGGCGAGCAGTACTTC
TRBJ2-1	TRBV19	.	.	CASSIILYNEQFF	TGTGCCAGTAGTATAATACTGTACAATGAGCAGTTCTTC
TRBJ1-2	TRBV28	.	.	CASSLGAGSYGYTF	TGTGCCAGCAGTTTAGGTGCAGGGTCCTATGGCTACACCTTC
TRBJ2-7	TRBV9	.	TRBD2	CASSVTGLAVNEQYF	TGTGCCAGCAGCGTAACTGGACTAGCGGTGAACGAGCAGTACTTC
TRBJ1-4	TRBV4-3	.	TRBD1	CASSTPGQSNEKLFF	TGCGCCAGCAGCACGCCGGGACAGTCTAATGAAAAACTGTTTTTT
TRBJ1-3	TRBV6-5	.	.	CASSYSTSSGNTIYF	TGTGCCAGCAGTTACTCCACTTCCTCTGGAAACACCATATATTTT
TRBJ2-2	TRBV5-5	.	TRBD1	CASSWGQGTGELFF	TGTGCCAGCAGCTGGGGACAGGGAACCGGGGAGCTGTTTTTT
TRBJ1-3	TRBV30	many	.	CASGQTGNTIYF	TGTGCCTCTGGACAGACTGGAAACACCATATATTTT
TRBJ1-3	TRBV3-1/TRBV3-2	.	TRBD1	CASSQDLYRGENTIYF	TGTGCCAGCAGCCAAGACCTATACAGGGGCGAAAACACCATATATTTT
TRBJ1-2	TRBV29-1	.	TRBD1	CSVAQGAHGYTF	TGCAGCGTTGCACAGGGGGCGCATGGCTACACCTTC
TRBJ1-1	TRBV5-6	.	.	CASSLVQGNTEAFF	TGTGCCAGCAGCTTGGTTCAGGGGAACACTGAAGCTTTCTTT
TRBJ2-1	TRBV24-1	.	TRBD2	CATSDPSGLAVSSYNEQFF	TGTGCCACCAGTGATCCCTCGGGACTAGCGGTTAGCTCCTACAATGAGCAGTTCTTC
TRBJ2-3	TRBV11-2	.	.	CASSPQGIRTDTQYF	TGTGCCAGCAGCCCCCAGGGTATCCGCACAGATACGCAGTATTTT
TRBJ1-1	TRBV27	.	.	CASSLSYLRRAEAFF	TGTGCCAGCAGTTTATCGTATCTTCGGAGGGCTGAAGCTTTCTTT
TRBJ1-1	TRBV28	.	.	CASSFFGRNTEAFF	TGTGCCAGCAGTTTTTTTGGCAGGAACACTGAAGCTTTCTTT
TRBJ2-1	TRBV11-3	.	.	CASSLALSPSSYNEQFF	TGTGCCAGCAGCTTAGCACTTTCGCCGAGCTCCTACAATGAGCAGTTCTTC
TRBJ1-1	TRBV28	.	.	CASSPPPRVNTEAFF	TGTGCCAGCAGTCCACCTCCCAGGGTGAACACTGAAGCTTTCTTT
TRBJ2-1	TRBV19	.	TRBD1	CASSNDRAWGNEQFF	TGTGCCAGTAGTAACGACAGGGCTTGGGGCAATGAGCAGTTCTTC
TRBJ2-7	TRBV5-4	.	TRBD1	CASSLAGRGFSYEQYF	TGTGCCAGCAGCTTGGCCGGCAGGGGGTTCTCCTACGAGCAGTACTTC
TRBJ2-5	TRBV14	.	.	CASSRGTIQETQYF	TGTGCCAGCAGCCGCGGCACAATCCAAGAGACCCAGTACTTC
TRBJ1-2	TRBV5-5	.	.	CASSAGQNYGYTF	TGTGCCAGCAGCGCCGGACAGAACTATGGCTACACCTTC